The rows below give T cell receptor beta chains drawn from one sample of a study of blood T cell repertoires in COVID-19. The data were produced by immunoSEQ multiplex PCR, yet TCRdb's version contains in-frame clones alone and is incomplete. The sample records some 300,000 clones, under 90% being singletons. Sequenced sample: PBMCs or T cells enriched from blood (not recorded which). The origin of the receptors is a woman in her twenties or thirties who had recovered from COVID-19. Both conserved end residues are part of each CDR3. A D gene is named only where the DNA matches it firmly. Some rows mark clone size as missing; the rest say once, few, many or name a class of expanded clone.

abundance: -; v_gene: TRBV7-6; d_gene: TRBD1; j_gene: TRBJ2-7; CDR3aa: CASSFTPGGLGEQYF; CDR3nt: TGTGCCAGCAGCTTTACTCCAGGGGGCTTGGGCGAGCAGTACTTC
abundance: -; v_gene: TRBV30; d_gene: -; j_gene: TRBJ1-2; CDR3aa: CAWSLIGTGYGYTF; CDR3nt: TGTGCCTGGAGTCTCATCGGGACTGGGTATGGCTACACCTTC
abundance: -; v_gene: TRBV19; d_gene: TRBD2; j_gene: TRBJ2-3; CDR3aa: CASSIVGSLAGLVGTDTQYF; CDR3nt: TGTGCCAGTAGTATAGTGGGCTCGCTAGCGGGATTGGTGGGCACAGATACGCAGTATTTT
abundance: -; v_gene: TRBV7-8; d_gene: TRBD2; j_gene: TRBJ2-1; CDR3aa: CASSLASSGISGGNEQFF; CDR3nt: TGTGCCAGCAGCTTAGCGTCTAGCGGCATATCGGGTGGCAATGAGCAGTTCTTC
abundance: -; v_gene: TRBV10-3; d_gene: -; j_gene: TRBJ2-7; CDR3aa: CAISESRTTIYEQYF; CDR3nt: TGTGCCATCAGTGAGTCGAGGACTACAATCTACGAGCAGTACTTC
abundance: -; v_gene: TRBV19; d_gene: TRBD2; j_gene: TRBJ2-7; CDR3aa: CASSATSGRANEQYF; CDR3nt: TGTGCCAGTAGTGCGACTAGCGGGAGGGCCAACGAGCAGTACTTC
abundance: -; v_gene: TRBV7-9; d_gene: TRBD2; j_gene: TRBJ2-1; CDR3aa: CASSFWAGGRTANGEQFF; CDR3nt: TGTGCCAGCAGCTTTTGGGCGGGCGGGAGGACCGCGAATGGTGAGCAGTTCTTC
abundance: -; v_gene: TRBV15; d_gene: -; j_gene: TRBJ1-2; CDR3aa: CATSRGPDRYGYTF; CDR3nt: TGTGCCACCAGCAGGGGGCCCGACCGCTATGGCTACACCTTC
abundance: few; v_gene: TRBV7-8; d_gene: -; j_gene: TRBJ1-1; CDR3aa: CASSLTGRTEAFF; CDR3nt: TGTGCCAGCAGCTTAACAGGGAGAACTGAAGCTTTCTTT
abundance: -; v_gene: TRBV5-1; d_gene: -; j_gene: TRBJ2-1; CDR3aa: CASSLDMNEQFF; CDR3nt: TGCGCCAGCAGCTTGGACATGAATGAGCAGTTCTTC
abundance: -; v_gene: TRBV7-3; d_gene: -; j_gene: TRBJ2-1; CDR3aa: CASSPGLRNEQFF; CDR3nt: TGTGCCAGCAGTCCGGGACTCAGGAATGAGCAGTTCTTC
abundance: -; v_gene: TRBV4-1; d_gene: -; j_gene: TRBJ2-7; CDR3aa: CASSQGPDTGEQYF; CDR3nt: TGCGCCAGCAGCCAAGGCCCCGACACGGGGGAGCAGTACTTC
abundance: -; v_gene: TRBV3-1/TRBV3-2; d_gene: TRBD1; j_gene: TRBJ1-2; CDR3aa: CASSQAWDRGVYGYTF; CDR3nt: TGTGCCAGCAGCCAAGCTTGGGACAGAGGGGTTTATGGCTACACCTTC
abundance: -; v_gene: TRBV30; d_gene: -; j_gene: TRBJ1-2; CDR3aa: CAWSVHKTNYGYTF; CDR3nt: TGTGCCTGGAGTGTCCACAAAACTAACTATGGCTACACCTTC
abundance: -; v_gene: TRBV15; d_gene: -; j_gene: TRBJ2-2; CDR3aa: CATRAGALTGELFF; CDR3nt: TGTGCCACCAGAGCAGGGGCGCTGACCGGGGAGCTGTTTTTT
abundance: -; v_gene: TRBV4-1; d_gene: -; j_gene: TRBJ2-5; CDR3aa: CASSHQRRGETQYF; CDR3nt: TGCGCCAGCAGCCACCAGCGCCGAGGAGAGACCCAGTACTTC
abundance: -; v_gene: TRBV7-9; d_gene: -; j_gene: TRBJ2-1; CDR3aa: CASSLVSGRNEQFF; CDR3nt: TGTGCCAGCAGCTTAGTATCAGGAAGGAATGAGCAGTTCTTC
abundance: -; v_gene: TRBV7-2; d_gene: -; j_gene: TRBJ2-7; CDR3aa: CASSFNFFRDKDYEQYF; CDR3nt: TGTGCCAGCAGCTTTAACTTTTTCCGGGACAAGGACTACGAGCAGTACTTC
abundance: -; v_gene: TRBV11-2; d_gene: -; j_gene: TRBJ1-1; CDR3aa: CASSVLQLNTEAFF; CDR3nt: TGTGCCAGCAGCGTCTTACAGTTGAACACTGAAGCTTTCTTT
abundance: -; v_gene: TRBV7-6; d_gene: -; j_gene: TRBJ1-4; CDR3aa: CASSLGGSEKLFF; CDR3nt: TGTGCCAGCAGCTTAGGAGGCAGTGAAAAACTGTTTTTT
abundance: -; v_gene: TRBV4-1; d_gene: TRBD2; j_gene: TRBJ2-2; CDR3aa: CASSQRLAANTGELFF; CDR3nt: TGCGCCAGCAGCCAACGACTAGCGGCGAACACCGGGGAGCTGTTTTTT
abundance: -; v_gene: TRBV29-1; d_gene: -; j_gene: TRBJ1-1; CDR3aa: CSVLARSGNTEAFF; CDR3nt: TGCAGCGTTCTCGCGAGGTCGGGTAACACTGAAGCTTTCTTT
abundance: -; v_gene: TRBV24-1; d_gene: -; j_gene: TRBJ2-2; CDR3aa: CATQDQNTGELFF; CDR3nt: TGTGCCACACAGGACCAAAACACCGGGGAGCTGTTTTTT
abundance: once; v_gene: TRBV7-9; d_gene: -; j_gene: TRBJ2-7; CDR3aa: CASSPWGASNSYEQYF; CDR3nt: TGTGCCAGCAGCCCTTGGGGAGCATCCAACTCCTACGAGCAGTACTTC
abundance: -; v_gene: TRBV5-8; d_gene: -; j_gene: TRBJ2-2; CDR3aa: CASSLDRGSSTGELFF; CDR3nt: TGTGCCAGCAGCTTGGACCGGGGATCGAGCACCGGGGAGCTGTTTTTT
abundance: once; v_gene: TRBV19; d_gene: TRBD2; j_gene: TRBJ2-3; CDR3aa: CASSSGAGSGVTDTQYF; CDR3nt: TGTGCCAGTAGTAGTGGAGCGGGAAGCGGGGTCACAGATACGCAGTATTTT